This T cell receptor (beta chain) was recovered during a study of blood T cell repertoires in COVID-19. Across the whole study: T cells, B-cell-depleted T cells, or PBMCs supplied cDNA or gDNA.

There are 16 residues in the CDR3. Germline lookup yields CDR1 SGHRS and CDR2 YFSETQ. J was trimmed by 6 bases and V by 0 bases; bases with no gene match: 7. Here immunoSEQ multiplex PCR was the method, and the copy in TCRdb shows in-frame clones only, minus some. This table has about 45,000 clones, around 86% appearing once. The chain recombines TRBV5-1 with TRBJ2-1; 9 bases fit TRBD2. The source material was peripheral blood. The sequence was collected from a human donor in a cohort sampled during active COVID-19. In DNA, the CDR3 is TGCGCCAGCAGCTTGGGCTCCGGGACTAGCTTCAATGAGCAGTTCTTC. Protein: CASSLGSGTSFNEQFF.